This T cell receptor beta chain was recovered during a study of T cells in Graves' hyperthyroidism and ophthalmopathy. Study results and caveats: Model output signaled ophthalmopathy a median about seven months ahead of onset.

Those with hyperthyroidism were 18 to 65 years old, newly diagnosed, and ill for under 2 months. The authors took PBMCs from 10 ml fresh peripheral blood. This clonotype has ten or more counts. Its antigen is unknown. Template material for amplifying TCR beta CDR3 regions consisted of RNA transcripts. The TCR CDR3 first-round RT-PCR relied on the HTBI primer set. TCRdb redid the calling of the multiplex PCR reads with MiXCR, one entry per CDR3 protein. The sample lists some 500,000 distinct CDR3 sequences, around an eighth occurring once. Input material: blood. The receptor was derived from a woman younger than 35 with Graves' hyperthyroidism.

CDR3 amino acids: CASSPTASSYNEQFF. Written as DNA, the CDR3 is TGTGCCAGCAGTCCAACGGCTAGCTCCTACAATGAGCAGTTCTTC. V usage is TRBV27 and J usage is TRBJ2-1, with D uncertain. The germline gives CDR1 MNHEY, CDR2 SMNVEV (reference sequence). The CDR3 length is 15 residues. Trimming removed 5 bases from V and 0 bases from J, with 11 bases in between.